Here is one T cell receptor (beta chain) with its context. Study processing details: Reference gene primer amplification gave nucleated cell count estimates. Method: immunoSEQ multiplex PCR; TCRdb's copy keeps in-frame clones and lacks some. V and J calls and clone size are copied from that table; D and trimming were computed from the DNA. The sample lists approximately 210,000 clones; about 88% were seen once. The source of the sample is a study of blood T cell repertoires in COVID-19. On the study more broadly: Donors in the United States, Italy and Spain gave samples during acute or convalescent COVID-19. Sources were T cells, B-cell-depleted T cells, or PBMCs; the material itself was cDNA or gDNA.

From germline, CDR1 is SGHDN and CDR2 FVKESK. The V end was cut by 6 bases, the J end by 0 bases, with 8 bases between. The CDR3 has 13 residues. The origin of this receptor is a man in his 70s with acute or convalescent COVID-19. The V gene is TRBV14, the J gene TRBJ1-1; D unresolved. The specimen was peripheral blood. The CDR3 sequence: CASRSQLNTEAFF. CDR3 nucleotides: TGTGCCAGCAGATCACAGCTGAACACTGAAGCTTTCTTT.